These T cell receptor beta chains were read from a single sample in a study of T cell repertoires in cytomegalovirus infection. What these receptors recognize is not known. Each CDR3 protein is one row after TCRdb ran MiXCR on the reads. The sample carries 100,000 to 150,000 distinct CDR3 sequences, over 30% recorded once. This material consisted of CD8+ T cells from cultured PBMCs, taken from culture after CMV antigen stimulation. All receptors derive from a human donor in good health (CMV status not recorded). Some clones in this sample may be carry-over from other donors' samples. Both conserved end residues are part of each CDR3. A D gene is named only where the DNA matches it firmly. Clone size is shown for a subset of rows, as once, few, many or a class of expanded clone.

TRBV6-1,-,-,TRBJ1-2,TGTGCCAGCAGTGAATTTATATCCGCGGGTGGCTACACCTTC,CASSEFISAGGYTF
TRBV2,many,-,TRBJ2-5,TGTGCCAGCAGAGAGGGGTTCGGGGAGACCCAGTACTTC,CASREGFGETQYF
TRBV19,-,TRBD1,TRBJ2-1,TGTGCCAGTAAGGTCGAACAGGGGGCTCCGGTTGAGCAGTTCTTC,CASKVEQGAPVEQFF
TRBV2,-,-,TRBJ1-3,TGTGCCAGCAGTGGCCGAGAACCCCTAAACACCATATATTTT,CASSGREPLNTIYF
TRBV6-6,-,-,TRBJ2-2,TGTGCCACCAAATCCGTTTTTGGGCGAACCGGGGAGCTGTTTTTT,CATKSVFGRTGELFF
TRBV29-1,once,-,TRBJ2-7,TGCAGCGTTCTCTCGGAGAGATCCTACGAGCAGTACTTC,CSVLSERSYEQYF
TRBV7-9,-,TRBD2,TRBJ2-1,TGTGCCAGCAGCTTAGTTGGCGGGGGGGCCTACAATGAGCAGTTCTTC,CASSLVGGGAYNEQFF
TRBV7-4,-,-,TRBJ2-1,TGTGCCAGCAGCTTTTTTCCGCAAAAGGACATTCACAATGAGCAGTTCTTC,CASSFFPQKDIHNEQFF
TRBV6-1,-,-,TRBJ2-7,TGTGCCAGCAGCACGATGGACATTGCCTACGAGCAGTACTTC,CASSTMDIAYEQYF
TRBV15,-,TRBD1,TRBJ1-5,TGTGCCACCAGCAGCCTAGTGGCGAACAGGGGCTTCCAACAGCCCCAGCATTTT,CATSSLVANRGFQQPQHF
TRBV15,few,TRBD2,TRBJ2-3,TGTGCCTCCTTAGCGGGGGGGAGTGATACGCAGTATTTT,CASLAGGSDTQYF
TRBV24-1,many,-,TRBJ2-3,TGTGCCACCAGTGATGGGTACACAGATACGCAGTATTTT,CATSDGYTDTQYF
TRBV7-2,many,-,TRBJ2-7,TGTGCCAGCAGCTTTACCGGGACTGGATGGTACGAGCAGTACTTC,CASSFTGTGWYEQYF
TRBV6-2/TRBV6-3,few,-,TRBJ2-5,TGTGCCAGCAGCCGCGGGTGGGAACAGGCCTTTGGACAAGAGACCCAGTACTTC,CASSRGWEQAFGQETQYF
TRBV11-2,-,-,TRBJ2-4,TGTGCCAGCAGCCCAGAGGCAGGACAAAACATTCAGTACTTC,CASSPEAGQNIQYF
TRBV14,-,-,TRBJ1-3,TGTGCCAGCAGCCTCGCCCCCGGAAACACCATATATTTT,CASSLAPGNTIYF
TRBV12-3/TRBV12-4,many,TRBD2,TRBJ2-3,TGTGCCAGCAGTCCGAGACTAGCGGGGGTCACAGATACGCAGTATTTT,CASSPRLAGVTDTQYF
TRBV7-6,-,TRBD2,TRBJ2-1,TGTGCCAGCAGTCAGATACCGGGGGGACTCTCCTACAATGAGCAGTTCTTC,CASSQIPGGLSYNEQFF
TRBV12-3/TRBV12-4,-,TRBD1,TRBJ1-2,TGTGCCAGCAGGGGGACAGGGGACTATGGCTACACCTTC,CASRGTGDYGYTF
TRBV5-6,-,-,TRBJ2-3,TGTGCCAGTAGCTTGGAGGTTATGTTTCGAGGCACAGATACGCAGTATTTT,CASSLEVMFRGTDTQYF
TRBV25-1,-,-,TRBJ2-7,TGTGCCAGCAGTGAACTCTTGGGAGCCTACGAGCAGTACTTC,CASSELLGAYEQYF
TRBV6-5,-,TRBD2,TRBJ2-3,TGTGCCAGCAATCCTACGCCGGGGGAGGGTGGAGATACGCAGTATTTT,CASNPTPGEGGDTQYF